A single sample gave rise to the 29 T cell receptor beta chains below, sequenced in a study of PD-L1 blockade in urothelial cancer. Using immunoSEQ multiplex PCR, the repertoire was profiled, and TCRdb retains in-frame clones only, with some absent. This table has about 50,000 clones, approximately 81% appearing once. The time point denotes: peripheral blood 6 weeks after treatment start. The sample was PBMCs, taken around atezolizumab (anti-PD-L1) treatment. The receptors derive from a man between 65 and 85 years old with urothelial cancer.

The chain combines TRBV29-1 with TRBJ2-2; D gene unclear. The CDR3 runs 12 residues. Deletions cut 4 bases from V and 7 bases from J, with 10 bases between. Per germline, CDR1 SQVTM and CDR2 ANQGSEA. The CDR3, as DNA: TGCAGCGTTGGACAAATAAACGGGGAGCTGTTTTTT. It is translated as CSVGQINGELFF.

The CDR3 reads CASSFRAGNTGNEQFF. For the CDR3, the DNA is TGTGCCAGCAGCTTCCGAGCGGGAAATACGGGGAATGAGCAGTTCTTC. The V gene is TRBV7-6, the J gene TRBJ2-1; 7 bases line up with TRBD2. J was trimmed by 7 bases and V by 3 bases; bases with no gene match: 12. The CDR3 runs to 16 residues. In germline, CDR1 is SGHVS, CDR2 FNYEAQ.

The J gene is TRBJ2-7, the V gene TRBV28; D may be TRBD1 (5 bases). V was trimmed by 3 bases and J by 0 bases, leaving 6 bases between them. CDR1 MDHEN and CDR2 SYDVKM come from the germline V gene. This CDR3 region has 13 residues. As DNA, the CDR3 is TGTGCCAGCAGTTTGGGGCCCTCCTACGAGCAGTACTTC. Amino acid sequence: CASSLGPSYEQYF.

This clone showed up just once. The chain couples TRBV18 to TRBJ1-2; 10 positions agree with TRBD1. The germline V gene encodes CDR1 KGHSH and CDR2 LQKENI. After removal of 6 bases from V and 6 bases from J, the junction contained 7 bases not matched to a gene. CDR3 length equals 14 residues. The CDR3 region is CASSYSGTGDGYTF. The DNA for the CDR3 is TGTGCCAGCTCTTACTCCGGGACAGGGGATGGCTACACCTTC.

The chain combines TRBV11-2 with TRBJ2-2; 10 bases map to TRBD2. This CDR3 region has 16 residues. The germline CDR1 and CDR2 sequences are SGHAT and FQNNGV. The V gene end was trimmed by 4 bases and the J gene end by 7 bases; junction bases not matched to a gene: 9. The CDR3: CASSSAGGPRHGELFF. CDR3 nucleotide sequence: TGTGCCAGCAGCTCAGCGGGAGGGCCACGACACGGGGAGCTGTTTTTT. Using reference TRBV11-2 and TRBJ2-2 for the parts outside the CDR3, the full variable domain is EAGVAQSPRYKIIEKRQSVAFWCNPISGHATLYWYQQILGQGPKLLIQFQNNGVVDDSQLPKDRFSAERLKGVDSTLKIQPAKLEDSAVYLCASSSAGGPRHGELFFGEGSRLTVL.

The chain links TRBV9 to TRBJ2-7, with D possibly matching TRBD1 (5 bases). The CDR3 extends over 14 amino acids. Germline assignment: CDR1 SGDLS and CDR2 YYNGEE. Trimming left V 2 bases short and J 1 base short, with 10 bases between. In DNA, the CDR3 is TGTGCCAGCAGCGTCACAGGCGGATCCTACGAGCAGTACTTC. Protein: CASSVTGGSYEQYF.

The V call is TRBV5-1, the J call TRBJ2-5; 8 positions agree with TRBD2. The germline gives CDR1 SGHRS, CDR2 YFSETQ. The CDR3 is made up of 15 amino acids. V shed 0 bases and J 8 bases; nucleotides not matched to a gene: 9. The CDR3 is CASSLGWAGGTTQYF. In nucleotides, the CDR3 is TGCGCCAGCAGCTTGGGTTGGGCGGGAGGAACCACCCAGTACTTC.

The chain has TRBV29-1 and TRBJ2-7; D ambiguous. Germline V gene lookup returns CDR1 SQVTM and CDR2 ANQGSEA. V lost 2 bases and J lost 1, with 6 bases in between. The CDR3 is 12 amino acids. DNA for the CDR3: TGCAGCGTTGAATCCTCGTCCTACGAGCAGTACTTC. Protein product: CSVESSSYEQYF.

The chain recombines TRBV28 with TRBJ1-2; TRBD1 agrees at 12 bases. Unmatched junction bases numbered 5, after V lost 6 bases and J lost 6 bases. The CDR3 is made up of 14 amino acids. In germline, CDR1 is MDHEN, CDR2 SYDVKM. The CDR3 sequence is CASRPGTGGDGYTF. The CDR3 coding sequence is TGTGCCAGCAGGCCCGGGACAGGGGGCGATGGCTACACCTTC.

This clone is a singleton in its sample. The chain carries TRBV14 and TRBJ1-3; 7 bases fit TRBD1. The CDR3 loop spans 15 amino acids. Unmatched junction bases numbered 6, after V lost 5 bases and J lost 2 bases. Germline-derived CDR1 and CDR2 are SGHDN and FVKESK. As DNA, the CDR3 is TGTGCCAGCAGCTCGAGGAGGGGGCCTGGAAACACCATATATTTT. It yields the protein CASSSRRGPGNTIYF.

CDR3 sequence reads: CASSFGSRRANTGELFF. DNA for the CDR3: TGCGCCAGCAGCTTCGGGTCTCGGAGGGCGAACACCGGGGAGCTGTTTTTT. This chain links TRBV5-1 with TRBJ2-2; weak D call: TRBD2 (6 bases). Germline V lookup: CDR1 SGHRS, CDR2 YFSETQ. This CDR3 comprises 17 residues. Trimming removed 2 bases at V and 0 bases at J, with 14 bases between.

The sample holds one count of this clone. The CDR3, as DNA: TGTGCCAGCAGTAGTATGGGACAGGCGAACACTGAAGCTTTCTTT. The encoded protein is CASSSMGQANTEAFF. This sequence joins TRBV27 and TRBJ1-1; 8 nucleotides align to TRBD1. V was pared by 5 bases and J by 1 base, with 6 bases of the junction left unmatched. The germline CDR1 and CDR2 sequences are MNHEY and SMNVEV (reference sequence). This CDR3 spans 15 amino acids.

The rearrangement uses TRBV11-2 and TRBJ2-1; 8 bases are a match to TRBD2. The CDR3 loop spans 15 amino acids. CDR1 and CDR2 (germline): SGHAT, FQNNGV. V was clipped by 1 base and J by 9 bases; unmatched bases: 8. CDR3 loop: CASSLGIAGMGEQFF. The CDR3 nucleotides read TGTGCCAGCAGCTTAGGAATAGCGGGGATGGGTGAGCAGTTCTTC.

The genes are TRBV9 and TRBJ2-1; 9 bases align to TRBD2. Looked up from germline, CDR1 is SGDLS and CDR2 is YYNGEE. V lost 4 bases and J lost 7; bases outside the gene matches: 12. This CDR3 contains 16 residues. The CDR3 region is CASSPLGAGGRNEQFF. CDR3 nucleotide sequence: TGTGCCAGCAGCCCTCTTGGTGCGGGAGGGAGGAATGAGCAGTTCTTC.

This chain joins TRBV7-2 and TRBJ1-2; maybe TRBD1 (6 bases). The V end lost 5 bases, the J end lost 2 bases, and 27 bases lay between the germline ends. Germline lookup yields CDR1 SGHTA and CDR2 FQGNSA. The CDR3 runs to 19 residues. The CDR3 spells CASSPRVGRSIRGNYGYTF. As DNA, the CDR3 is TGTGCCAGCAGCCCGAGAGTGGGTCGGAGTATTAGGGGGAACTATGGCTACACCTTC. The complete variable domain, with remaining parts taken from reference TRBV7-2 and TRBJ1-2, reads GAGVSQSPSNKVTEKGKDVELRCDPISGHTALYWYRQSLGQGLEFLIYFQGNSAPDKSGLPSDRFSAERTGGSVSTLTIQRTQQEDSAVYLCASSPRVGRSIRGNYGYTFGSGTRLTVV.

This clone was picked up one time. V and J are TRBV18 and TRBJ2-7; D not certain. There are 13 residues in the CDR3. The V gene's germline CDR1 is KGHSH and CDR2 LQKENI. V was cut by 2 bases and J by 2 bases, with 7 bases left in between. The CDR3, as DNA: TGTGCCAGCTCACCAGAGGCTCCCTACGAGCAGTACTTC. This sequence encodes CASSPEAPYEQYF.

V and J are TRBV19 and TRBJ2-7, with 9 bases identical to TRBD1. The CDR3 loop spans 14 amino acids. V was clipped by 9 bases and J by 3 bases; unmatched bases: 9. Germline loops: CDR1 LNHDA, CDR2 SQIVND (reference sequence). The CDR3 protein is CASPHNRGRYEQYF. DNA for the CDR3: TGTGCCAGCCCCCACAACAGGGGGCGCTACGAGCAGTACTTC.

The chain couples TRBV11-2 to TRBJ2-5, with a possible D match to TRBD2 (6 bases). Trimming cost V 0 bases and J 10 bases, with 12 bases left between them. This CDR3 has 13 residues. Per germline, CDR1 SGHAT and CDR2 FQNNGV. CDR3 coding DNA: TGTGCCAGCAGCTTAGACACGGGAGATAACCAGTACTTC. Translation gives CASSLDTGDNQYF.

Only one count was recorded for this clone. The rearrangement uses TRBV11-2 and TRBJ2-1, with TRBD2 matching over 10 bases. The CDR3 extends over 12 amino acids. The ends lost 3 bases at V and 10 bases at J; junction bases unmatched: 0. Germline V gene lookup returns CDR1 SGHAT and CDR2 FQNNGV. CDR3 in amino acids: CASSFSGREQFF. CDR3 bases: TGTGCCAGCAGCTTTAGCGGGAGGGAGCAGTTCTTC.

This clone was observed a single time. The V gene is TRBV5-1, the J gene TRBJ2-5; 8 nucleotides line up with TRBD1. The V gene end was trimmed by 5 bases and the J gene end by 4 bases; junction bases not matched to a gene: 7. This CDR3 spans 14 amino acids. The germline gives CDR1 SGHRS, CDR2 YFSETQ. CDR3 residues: CASRLIQGGETQYF. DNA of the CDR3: TGCGCCAGCAGACTAATACAGGGGGGAGAGACCCAGTACTTC.

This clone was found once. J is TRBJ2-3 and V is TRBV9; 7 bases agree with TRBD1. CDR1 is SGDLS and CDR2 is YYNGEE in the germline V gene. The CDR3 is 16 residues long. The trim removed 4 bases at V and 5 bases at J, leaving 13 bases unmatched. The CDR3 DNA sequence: TGTGCCAGCAGCACCCGGGACGGACGACAGGGAGATACGCAGTATTTT. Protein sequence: CASSTRDGRQGDTQYF.

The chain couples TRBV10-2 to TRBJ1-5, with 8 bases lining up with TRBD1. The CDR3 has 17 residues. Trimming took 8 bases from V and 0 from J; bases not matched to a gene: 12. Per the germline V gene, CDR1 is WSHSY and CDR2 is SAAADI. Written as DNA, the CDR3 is TGCGCCAGCCAGGACAGGGAAGGGTTTTATAGCAATCAGCCCCAGCATTTT. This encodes CASQDREGFYSNQPQHF.

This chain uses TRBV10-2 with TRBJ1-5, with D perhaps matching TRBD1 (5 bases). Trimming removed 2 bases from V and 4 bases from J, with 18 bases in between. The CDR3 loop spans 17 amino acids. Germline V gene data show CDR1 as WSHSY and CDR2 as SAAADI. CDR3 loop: CASSEAPGRAINQPQHF. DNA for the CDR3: TGCGCCAGCAGTGAGGCCCCGGGCAGGGCTATTAATCAGCCCCAGCATTTT.

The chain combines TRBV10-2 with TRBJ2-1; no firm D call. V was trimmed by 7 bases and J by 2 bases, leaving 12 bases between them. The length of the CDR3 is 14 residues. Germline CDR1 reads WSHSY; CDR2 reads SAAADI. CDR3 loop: CASTVTWTYNEQFF. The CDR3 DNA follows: TGCGCCAGCACCGTGACTTGGACCTACAATGAGCAGTTCTTC.

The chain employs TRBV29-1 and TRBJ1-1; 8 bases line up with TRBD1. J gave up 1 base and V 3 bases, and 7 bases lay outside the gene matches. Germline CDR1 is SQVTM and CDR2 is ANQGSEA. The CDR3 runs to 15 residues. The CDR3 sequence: CSVDGGQGRNTEAFF. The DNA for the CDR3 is TGCAGCGTTGACGGCGGACAGGGCCGGAACACTGAAGCTTTCTTT.

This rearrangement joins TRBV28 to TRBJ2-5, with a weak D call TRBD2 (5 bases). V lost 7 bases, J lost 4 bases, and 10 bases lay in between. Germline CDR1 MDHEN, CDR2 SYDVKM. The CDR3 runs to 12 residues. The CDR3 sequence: CASTEGRETQYF. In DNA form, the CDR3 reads TGTGCCAGCACTGAGGGAAGAGAGACCCAGTACTTC.

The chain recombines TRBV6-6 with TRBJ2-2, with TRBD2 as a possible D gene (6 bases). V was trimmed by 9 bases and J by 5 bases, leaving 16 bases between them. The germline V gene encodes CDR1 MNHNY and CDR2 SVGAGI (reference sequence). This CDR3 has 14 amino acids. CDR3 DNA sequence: TGTGCCAGTGGCTTTCCTAGCGAAACCGGGGAGCTGTTTTTT. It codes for CASGFPSETGELFF.

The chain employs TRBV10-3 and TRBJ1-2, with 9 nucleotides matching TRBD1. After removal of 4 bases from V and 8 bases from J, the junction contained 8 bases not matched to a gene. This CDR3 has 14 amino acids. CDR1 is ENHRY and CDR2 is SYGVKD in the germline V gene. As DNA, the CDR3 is TGTGCCATCAGTGGGGGGACAGGGACGGGGGGCTACACCTTC. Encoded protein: CAISGGTGTGGYTF.

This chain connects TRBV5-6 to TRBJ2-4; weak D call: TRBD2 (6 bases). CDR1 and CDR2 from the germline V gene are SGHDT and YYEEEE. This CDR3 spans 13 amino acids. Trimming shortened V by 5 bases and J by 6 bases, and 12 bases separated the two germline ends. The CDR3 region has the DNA TGTGCCAGCAGGCGGGATGGGAGAAACATTCAGTACTTC. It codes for CASRRDGRNIQYF.